This T cell receptor beta chain was identified in a study of regulatory T cells in long-lasting Graves disease. Time point noted: newly diagnosed GD, antithyroid drugs for less than 3 months. From RNA extracted from PBMCs, the TCR library was made. Investigators prepared the TCR beta libraries by applying iRepertoire HTBI primers and Arm-PCR of CDR3 regions. TCRdb passed the multiplex PCR reads through MiXCR, listing each CDR3 protein once. The data show 560,000 or so distinct CDR3 sequences, around 15% seen once. Germline V gene sequence: CDR1 KGHSH, CDR2 LQKENI. This CDR3 has 14 amino acids. Germline trimming cut 3 bases from V and 4 bases from J; bases unmatched to any gene: 6. This clonotype was counted a single time. This sample also belongs to another study, concerning T cells in Graves' hyperthyroidism and ophthalmopathy. That paper adds: In the first-round RT-PCR of the TCR CDR3, the HTBI primer set was used.

Material: peripheral blood mononuclear cells (PBMCs), obtained at new diagnosis, from a patient treated with antithyroid drugs. This rearrangement joins TRBV18 to TRBJ2-7; 7 positions agree with TRBD2. The receptor was isolated from a young man with Graves disease. In DNA form, the CDR3 reads TGTGCCAGCTCACCCCTAGCGGTAATGTACGAGCAGTACTTC. This gives the protein CASSPLAVMYEQYF.